The 21 T cell receptor beta chains below come from one sample, sequenced in a study of OX40 agonist ivuxolimab in advanced cancers. Measured with immunoSEQ multiplex PCR; TCRdb has only the in-frame clones, and not every one. The table includes some 13,000 clones, 65% to 80% detected once. This sample comprised CD4+ or CD8+ T cells sorted from blood, obtained in a trial of the OX40 agonist ivuxolimab. These receptors were obtained from an adult with an advanced solid tumor such as melanoma, head and neck, liver or kidney cancer.

The V and J genes are TRBV5-4 and TRBJ2-5; 11 nucleotides align to TRBD2. This CDR3 contains 13 residues. Germline-derived CDR1 and CDR2 are SGHNT and YYREEE (reference sequence). V lost 7 bases and J lost 5; bases outside the gene matches: 4. CDR3 nucleotides: TGTGCCAGCTTACTAGCGGGAGAGGAGACCCAGTACTTC. It yields the protein CASLLAGEETQYF.

This clone was counted a few times. The rearrangement joins TRBV11-2 to TRBJ1-1, with 8 bases matching TRBD1. The CDR3 has 14 residues. From germline, CDR1 is SGHAT and CDR2 FQNNGV. The trim removed 5 bases at V and 3 bases at J, leaving 5 bases unmatched. The DNA for the CDR3 is TGTGCCAGCAGCGTTACAGGGGGTTACACTGAAGCTTTCTTT. Its translation: CASSVTGGYTEAFF.

The chain joins TRBV9 to TRBJ2-5, with 11 bases lining up with TRBD1. Germline CDR1 SGDLS, CDR2 YYNGEE. The V gene end was trimmed by 4 bases and the J gene end by 4 bases; junction bases not matched to a gene: 9. This CDR3 has 16 residues. The DNA for the CDR3 is TGTGCCAGCAGCATCTCCGGGACAGGGGGTCCAGAGACCCAGTACTTC. Translated: CASSISGTGGPETQYF.

In this sample, this clone turned up once. The chain carries TRBV11-2 and TRBJ2-1, with 8 bases identical to TRBD2. The CDR3 totals 16 residues. V was clipped by 1 base and J by 7 bases; unmatched bases: 9. Germline values: CDR1 SGHAT, CDR2 FQNNGV. This CDR3 reads CASSLGMGLAGNEQFF. CDR3 bases: TGTGCCAGCAGCTTAGGGATGGGATTAGCGGGAAATGAGCAGTTCTTC.

This clone has just a few counts. The V and J genes are TRBV11-2 and TRBJ2-5; TRBD1 matches at 9 bases. The CDR3 is 15 residues long. J gave up 1 base and V 3 bases, and 3 bases lay outside the gene matches. Germline V gives CDR1 SGHAT, CDR2 FQNNGV. Written as DNA, the CDR3 is TGTGCCAGCAGCTTGACAGGGGGAATCCAAGAGACCCAGTACTTC. Encoded protein: CASSLTGGIQETQYF.

This clone was detected a few times. The rearrangement joins TRBV28 to TRBJ1-2; possible D gene TRBD1, 5 bases. The CDR3 extends over 18 amino acids. The germline V gene encodes CDR1 MDHEN and CDR2 SYDVKM. Trimming left V 8 bases short and J 3 bases short, with 28 bases between. The CDR3 nucleotides are TGTGCCAGCTCCAGCCTCGAGGTCGGAAGGGGCTCCGACTATGGCTACACCTTC. Translation: CASSSLEVGRGSDYGYTF.

The rearrangement joins TRBV27 to TRBJ2-7; possibly TRBD2 for D (6 bases). Trimming took off 6 bases at V and 3 bases at J, with 15 bases between the two ends. The CDR3 spans 14 residues. The germline V gene encodes CDR1 MNHEY and CDR2 SMNVEV (reference sequence). The chain's CDR3 is CASSLGRGSYEQYF. The DNA for the CDR3 is TGTGCCAGCAGCCTAGGACGGGGGAGCTACGAGCAGTACTTC.

The CDR3 bases are TGTGCCAGCAGCGAGACAGAGGTCCCAACTATTGCGCAGTATTTT. Protein sequence: CASSETEVPTIAQYF. The V gene is TRBV9, the J gene TRBJ2-3; possible D gene TRBD1, 5 bases. CDR1 and CDR2 from the germline V gene are SGDLS and YYNGEE. Between the trimmed V and J ends, which lost 3 bases and 10 bases, there was a span of 21 bases. This CDR3 comprises 15 residues.

The gene calls are TRBV6-5 and TRBJ2-6, with TRBD1 matching 7 bases. Germline-derived CDR1 and CDR2 are MNHEY and SVGAGI. With V trimmed by 7 bases and J by 4 bases, 4 bases remained unmatched. The CDR3 covers 14 residues. The CDR3 loop is CASTTGDGANVLTF. Here the CDR3 DNA reads TGTGCCAGCACTACAGGGGACGGGGCCAACGTCCTGACTTTC.

V is TRBV5-4 and J is TRBJ1-2; possibly TRBD1 for D (6 bases). Germline assignment: CDR1 SGHNT and CDR2 YYREEE (reference sequence). The length of the CDR3 is 14 residues. V was cut by 10 bases and J by 3 bases, with 19 bases left in between. The CDR3 is CAAGARGNHYGYTF. The CDR3 nucleotides are TGTGCCGCCGGAGCCAGGGGTAATCACTATGGCTACACCTTC.

V and J are TRBV5-4 and TRBJ1-2; the D is unclear. This CDR3 has 12 residues. The V end lost 5 bases, the J end lost 0 bases, and 5 bases lay between the germline ends. Per the germline V gene, CDR1 is SGHNT and CDR2 is YYREEE (reference sequence). The CDR3 reads CASSTTNYGYTF. As DNA, the CDR3 is TGTGCCAGCAGTACAACTAACTATGGCTACACCTTC.

The V and J genes are TRBV10-2 and TRBJ2-7; possibly TRBD1 for D (5 bases). The CDR3 spans 14 residues. Trimming cost V 5 bases and J 0 bases, with 11 bases left between them. The germline CDR1 and CDR2 sequences are WSHSY and SAAADI. The CDR3 spells CASSPDSYSYEQYF. The CDR3 DNA sequence: TGCGCCAGCAGTCCTGACAGTTACTCCTACGAGCAGTACTTC.

The V call is TRBV27, the J call TRBJ1-2, with TRBD1 matching 8 bases. The germline V gene has CDR1 MNHEY and CDR2 SMNVEV (reference sequence). CDR3 length: 13 residues. The junction had 8 bases not matched to a gene; V was cut back by 10 bases and J by 4 bases. This CDR3 is CATGAGGGYGYTF. In nucleotides, the CDR3 is TGTGCCACCGGGGCAGGGGGCGGCTATGGCTACACCTTC.

The chain couples TRBV30 to TRBJ1-5, with a weak D call TRBD1 (6 bases). Per the germline V gene, CDR1 is GTSNPN and CDR2 is SVGIG (reference sequence). Between the trimmed V and J ends, which lost 5 bases and 5 bases, there was a span of 13 bases. The CDR3 covers 13 residues. The CDR3 reads CAWGRGGDQPQHF. The DNA of the CDR3 is TGTGCCTGGGGTAGGGGGGGGGATCAGCCCCAGCATTTT.

The chain uses TRBV28 and TRBJ2-5, with TRBD2 identical over 12 bases. The CDR3 runs 17 residues. The germline gives CDR1 MDHEN, CDR2 SYDVKM. Losses at the gene ends were 8 bases for V and 5 bases for J; bases not matched to a gene: 15. The CDR3 sequence is CASRGLTSGSSQETQYF. In nucleotides, the CDR3 is TGTGCCAGCCGAGGACTGACTAGCGGGAGTAGTCAGGAGACCCAGTACTTC.

This clone was observed a handful of times. The chain uses TRBV27 and TRBJ2-2; D not resolved. The germline gives CDR1 MNHEY, CDR2 SMNVEV (reference sequence). The CDR3 runs 17 residues. V shed 5 bases and J shed 7 bases, with 23 bases lying between them. CDR3 loop: CASSRHTKRGLLGELFF. The CDR3 DNA is TGTGCCAGCAGTCGGCATACGAAGAGAGGCCTCCTCGGGGAGCTGTTTTTT.

V gene TRBV18 combines with J gene TRBJ2-7; the match to TRBD2 covers 8 bases. V was clipped by 0 bases and J by 4 bases; unmatched bases: 8. The CDR3 covers 16 residues. The germline V gene has CDR1 KGHSH and CDR2 LQKENI. CDR3 loop: CASSPPGAGVLYEQYF. DNA for the CDR3: TGTGCCAGCTCACCACCGGGAGCGGGAGTCTTATACGAGCAGTACTTC.

The gene calls are TRBV7-3 and TRBJ2-7; the D gene could be TRBD1 or TRBD2 (5 bases each). The V gene lost 5 bases and the J gene lost 5 bases, with 13 bases spanning the gap. The CDR3 has 13 amino acids. The V gene's germline CDR1 is SGHTA and CDR2 FQGTGA. In DNA form, the CDR3 reads TGTGCCAGCAGCCCATGGGGGATCCACGAGCAGTACTTC. Its translation: CASSPWGIHEQYF.

J is TRBJ2-7 and V is TRBV27, with D perhaps TRBD1 (6 bases). Germline V CDR1 and CDR2: MNHEY, SMNVEV (reference sequence). CDR3 length: 13 amino acids. V gave up 2 bases and J gave up 6 bases, with 11 bases separating them. CDR3 coding DNA: TGTGCCAGCAGTTTAAGGGCAGGGGTCGAGCAGTACTTC. Protein: CASSLRAGVEQYF.

This clone occurred a few times. The rearrangement joins TRBV7-3 to TRBJ2-1, with TRBD2 identical over 10 bases. Germline assignment: CDR1 SGHTA and CDR2 FQGTGA. This CDR3 contains 13 residues. J gave up 10 bases and V 4 bases, and 4 bases lay outside the gene matches. CDR3 in DNA: TGTGCCAGCAGCTACTATAGCGGGAGGGAGCAGTTCTTC. Its translation is CASSYYSGREQFF.

Notes on this clone: The junction does not match germline at one end; this may be a read error. CDR3 in DNA: TGTGCCAGCAGCGTAGAGACCTTATGGGGCTCGGGGATGATCTTC. Its protein is CASSVETLWGSGMIF. This rearrangement joins TRBV9 to TRBJ2-1; D possibly matches TRBD1 or TRBD2 (5 bases each). Per the germline V gene, CDR1 is SGDLS and CDR2 is YYNGEE. This CDR3 comprises 15 residues.